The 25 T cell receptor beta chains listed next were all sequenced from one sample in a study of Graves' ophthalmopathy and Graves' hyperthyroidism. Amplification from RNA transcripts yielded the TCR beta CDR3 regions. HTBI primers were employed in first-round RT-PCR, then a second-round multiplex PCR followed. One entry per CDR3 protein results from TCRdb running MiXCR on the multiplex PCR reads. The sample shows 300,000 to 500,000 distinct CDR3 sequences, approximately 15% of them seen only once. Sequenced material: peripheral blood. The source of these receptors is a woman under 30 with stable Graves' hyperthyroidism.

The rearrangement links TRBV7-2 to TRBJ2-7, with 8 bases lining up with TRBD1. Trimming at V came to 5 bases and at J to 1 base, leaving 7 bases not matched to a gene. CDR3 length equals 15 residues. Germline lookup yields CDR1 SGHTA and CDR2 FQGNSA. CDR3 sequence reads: CASSPGDRSSYEQYF. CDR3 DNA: TGTGCCAGCAGCCCGGGGGACAGGAGTTCCTACGAGCAGTACTTC.

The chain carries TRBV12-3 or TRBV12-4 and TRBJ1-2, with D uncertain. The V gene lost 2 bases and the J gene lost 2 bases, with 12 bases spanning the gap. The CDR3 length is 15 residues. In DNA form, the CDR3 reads TGTGCCAGCAGTTTATCGGCGGGGTCGAACTATGGCTACACCTTC. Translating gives CASSLSAGSNYGYTF.

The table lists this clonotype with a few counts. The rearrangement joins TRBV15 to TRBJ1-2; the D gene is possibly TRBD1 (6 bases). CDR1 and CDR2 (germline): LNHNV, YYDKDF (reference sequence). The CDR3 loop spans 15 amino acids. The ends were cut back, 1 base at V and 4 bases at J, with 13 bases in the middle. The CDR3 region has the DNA TGTGCCACCAGCAGAGCGGCAGGGGCCAGCTATGGCTACACCTTC. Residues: CATSRAAGASYGYTF.

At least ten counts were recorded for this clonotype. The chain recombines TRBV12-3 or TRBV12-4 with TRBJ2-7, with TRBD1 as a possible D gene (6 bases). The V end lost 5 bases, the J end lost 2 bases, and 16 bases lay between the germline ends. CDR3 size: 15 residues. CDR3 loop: CASSPTGLDTYEQYF. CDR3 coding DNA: TGTGCCAGCAGTCCGACAGGCCTTGATACCTACGAGCAGTACTTC.

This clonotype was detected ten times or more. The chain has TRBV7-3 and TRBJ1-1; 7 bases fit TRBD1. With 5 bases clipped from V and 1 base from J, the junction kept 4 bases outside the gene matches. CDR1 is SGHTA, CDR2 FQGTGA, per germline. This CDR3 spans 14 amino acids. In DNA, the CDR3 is TGTGCCAGCAGCCCGACAGGGCCGAACACTGAAGCTTTCTTT. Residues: CASSPTGPNTEAFF.

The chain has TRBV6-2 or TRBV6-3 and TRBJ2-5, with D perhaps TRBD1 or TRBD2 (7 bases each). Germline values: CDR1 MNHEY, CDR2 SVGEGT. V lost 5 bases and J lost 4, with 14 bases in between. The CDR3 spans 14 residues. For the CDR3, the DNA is TGTGCCAGCAGTGCCCAGGGGGGGGGAGAGACCCAGTACTTC. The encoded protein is CASSAQGGGETQYF.

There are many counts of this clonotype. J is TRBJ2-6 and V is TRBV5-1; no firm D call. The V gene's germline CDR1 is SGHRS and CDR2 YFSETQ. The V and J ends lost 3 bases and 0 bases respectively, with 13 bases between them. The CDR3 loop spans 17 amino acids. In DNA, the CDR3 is TGCGCCAGCAGCTGGCCCGCGAGTCCCTCTGGGGCCAACGTCCTGACTTTC. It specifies CASSWPASPSGANVLTF.

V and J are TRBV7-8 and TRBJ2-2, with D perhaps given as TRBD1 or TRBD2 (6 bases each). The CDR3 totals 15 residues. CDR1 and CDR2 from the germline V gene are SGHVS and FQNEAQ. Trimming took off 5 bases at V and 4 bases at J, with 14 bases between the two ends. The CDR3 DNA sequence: TGTGCCAGCAGCGGAAGGGGGGTACGCACCGGGGAGCTGTTTTTT. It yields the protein CASSGRGVRTGELFF.

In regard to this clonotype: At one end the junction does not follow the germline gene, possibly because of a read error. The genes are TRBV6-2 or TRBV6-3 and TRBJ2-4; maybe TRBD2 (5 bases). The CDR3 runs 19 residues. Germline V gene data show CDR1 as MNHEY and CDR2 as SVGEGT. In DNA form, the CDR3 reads TGTGCCAGCAGTTACTCGATTGGTGGAGGAACCTTAGCCAAAAACATTAAGTACTTC. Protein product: CASSYSIGGGTLAKNIKYF.

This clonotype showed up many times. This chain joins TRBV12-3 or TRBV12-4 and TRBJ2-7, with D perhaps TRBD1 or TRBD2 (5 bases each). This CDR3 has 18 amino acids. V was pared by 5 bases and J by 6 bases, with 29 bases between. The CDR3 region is CASSLEAFQGRAESEQYF. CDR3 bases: TGTGCCAGCAGTCTGGAGGCGTTCCAGGGACGGGCGGAGTCCGAGCAGTACTTC.

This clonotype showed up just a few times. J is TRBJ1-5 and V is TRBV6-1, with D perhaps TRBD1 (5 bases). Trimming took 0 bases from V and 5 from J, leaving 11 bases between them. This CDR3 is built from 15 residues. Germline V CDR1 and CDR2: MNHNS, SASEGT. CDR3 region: CASSEAWGGDQPQHF. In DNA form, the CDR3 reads TGTGCCAGCAGTGAAGCTTGGGGGGGGGATCAGCCCCAGCATTTT.

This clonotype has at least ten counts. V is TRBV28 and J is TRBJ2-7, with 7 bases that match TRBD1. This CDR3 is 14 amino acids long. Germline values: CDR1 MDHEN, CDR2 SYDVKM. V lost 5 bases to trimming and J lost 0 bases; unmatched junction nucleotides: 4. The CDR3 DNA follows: TGTGCCAGCAGTACAGGGGCGAGCTCCTACGAGCAGTACTTC. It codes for CASSTGASSYEQYF.

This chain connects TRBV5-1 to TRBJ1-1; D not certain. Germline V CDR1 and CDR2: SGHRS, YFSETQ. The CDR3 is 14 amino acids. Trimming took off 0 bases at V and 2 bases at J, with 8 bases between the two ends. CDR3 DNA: TGCGCCAGCAGCTTGGAAGCGGAAAACACTGAAGCTTTCTTT. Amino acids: CASSLEAENTEAFF.

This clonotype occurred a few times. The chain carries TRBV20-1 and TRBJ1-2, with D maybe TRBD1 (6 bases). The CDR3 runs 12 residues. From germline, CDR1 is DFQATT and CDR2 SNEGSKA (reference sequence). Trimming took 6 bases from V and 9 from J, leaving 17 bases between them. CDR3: CSATDSWYSYTF. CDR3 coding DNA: TGCAGTGCAACGGACAGCTGGTATAGCTACACCTTC.

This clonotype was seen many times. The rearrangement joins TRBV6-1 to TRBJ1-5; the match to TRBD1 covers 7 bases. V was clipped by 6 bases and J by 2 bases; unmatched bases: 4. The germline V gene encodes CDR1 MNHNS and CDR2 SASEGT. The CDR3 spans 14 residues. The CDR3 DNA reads TGTGCCAGCAGGGAAACAGGGGGCAATCAGCCCCAGCATTTT. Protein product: CASRETGGNQPQHF.

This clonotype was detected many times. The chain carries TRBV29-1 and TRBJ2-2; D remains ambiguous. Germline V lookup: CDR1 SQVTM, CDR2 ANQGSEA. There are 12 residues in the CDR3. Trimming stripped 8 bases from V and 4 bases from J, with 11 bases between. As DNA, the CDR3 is TGCAGCATTTCGGCGGTCACCGGGGAGCTGTTTTTT. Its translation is CSISAVTGELFF.

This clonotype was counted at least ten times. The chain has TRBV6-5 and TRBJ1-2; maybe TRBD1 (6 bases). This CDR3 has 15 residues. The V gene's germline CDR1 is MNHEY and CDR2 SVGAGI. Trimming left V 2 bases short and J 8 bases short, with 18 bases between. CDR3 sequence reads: CASSYIFGQPKGYTF. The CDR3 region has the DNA TGTGCCAGCAGTTACATCTTCGGACAGCCCAAGGGCTACACCTTC.

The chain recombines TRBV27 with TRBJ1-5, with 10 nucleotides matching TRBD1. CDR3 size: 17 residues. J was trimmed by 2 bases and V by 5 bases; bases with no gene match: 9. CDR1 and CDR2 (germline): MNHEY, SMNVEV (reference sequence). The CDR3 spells CASSRTGQGIGNQPQHF. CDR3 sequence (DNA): TGTGCCAGCAGTAGAACGGGACAGGGGATCGGCAATCAGCCCCAGCATTTT.

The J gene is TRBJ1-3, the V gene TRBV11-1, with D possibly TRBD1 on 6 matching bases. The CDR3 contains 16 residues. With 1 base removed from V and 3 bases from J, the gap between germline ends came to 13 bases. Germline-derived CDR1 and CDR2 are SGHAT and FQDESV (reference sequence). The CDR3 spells CASSLDTGRIGNTIYF. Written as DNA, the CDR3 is TGTGCCAGCAGCTTAGATACAGGGAGGATTGGAAACACCATATATTTT.

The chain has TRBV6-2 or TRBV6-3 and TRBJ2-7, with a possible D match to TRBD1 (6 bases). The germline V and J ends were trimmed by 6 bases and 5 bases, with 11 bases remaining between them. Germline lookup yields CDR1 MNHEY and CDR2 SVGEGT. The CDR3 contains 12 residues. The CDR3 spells CASRRTGNEQYF. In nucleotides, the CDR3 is TGTGCCAGCAGGAGAACAGGGAACGAGCAGTACTTC.

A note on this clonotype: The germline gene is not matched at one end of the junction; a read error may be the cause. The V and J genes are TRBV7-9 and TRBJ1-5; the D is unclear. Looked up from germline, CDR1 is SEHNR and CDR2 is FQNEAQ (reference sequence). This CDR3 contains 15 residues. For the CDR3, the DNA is TGTGCCAGCAGCTCGGTCCTCTATAGCAATCAGCCCAAGCATTTT. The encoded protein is CASSSVLYSNQPKHF.

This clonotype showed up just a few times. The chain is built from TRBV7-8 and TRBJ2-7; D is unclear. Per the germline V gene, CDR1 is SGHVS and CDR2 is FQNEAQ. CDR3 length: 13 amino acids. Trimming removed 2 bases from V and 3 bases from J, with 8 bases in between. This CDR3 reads CASSLFSIYEQYF. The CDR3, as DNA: TGTGCCAGCAGCTTATTTAGCATCTACGAGCAGTACTTC. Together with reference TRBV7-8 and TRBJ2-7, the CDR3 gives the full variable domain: GAGVSQSPRYKVAKRGQDVALRCDPISGHVSLFWYQQALGQGPEFLTYFQNEAQLDKSGLPSDRFFAERPEGSVSTLKIQRTQQEDSAVYLCASSLFSIYEQYFGPGTRLTVT.

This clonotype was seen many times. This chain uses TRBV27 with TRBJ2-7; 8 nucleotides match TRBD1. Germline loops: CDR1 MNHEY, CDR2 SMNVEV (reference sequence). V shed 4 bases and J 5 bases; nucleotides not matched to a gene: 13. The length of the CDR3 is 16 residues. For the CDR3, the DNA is TGTGCCAGCAGTTACGACCCCCAGGGGGCGCGTAACGAGCAGTACTTC. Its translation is CASSYDPQGARNEQYF.

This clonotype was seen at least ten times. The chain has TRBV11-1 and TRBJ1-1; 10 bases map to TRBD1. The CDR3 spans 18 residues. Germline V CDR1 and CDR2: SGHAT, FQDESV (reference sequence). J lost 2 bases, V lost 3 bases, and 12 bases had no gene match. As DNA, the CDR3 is TGTGCCAGCAGCTTTTCTATGGACAGGGGGAATATAAACACTGAAGCTTTCTTT. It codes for CASSFSMDRGNINTEAFF.

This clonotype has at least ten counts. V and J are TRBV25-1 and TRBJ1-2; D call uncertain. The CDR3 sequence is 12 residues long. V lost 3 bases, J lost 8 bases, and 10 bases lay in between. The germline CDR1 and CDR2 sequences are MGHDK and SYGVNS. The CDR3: CASSEPPGGYTF. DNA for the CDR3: TGTGCCAGCAGTGAGCCCCCGGGGGGCTACACCTTC.